This T cell receptor beta chain was found in a study of T cells after yellow fever vaccination. V lost 8 bases to trimming and J lost 6 bases, with 22 bases between them. This CDR3 comprises 15 residues. Germline CDR1 is WNHNN and CDR2 is SYGVQD (reference sequence). A single record per CDR3 protein comes from TCRdb applying MiXCR to the 5' RACE reads. Here the sample spans around 250,000 distinct CDR3 sequences, 6.9% being singletons. Material: CD4+ T cells sorted from PBMCs, obtained 15 days after the yellow fever booster vaccination. This TCR came from a man in his thirties or forties who received the YFV17D yellow fever vaccine. V gene TRBV10-1 combines with J gene TRBJ2-5; tentatively, D is TRBD2 (5 bases). The DNA for the CDR3 is TGCGCCAGCTCTCCGTATGGCTTTCGGAGGAAGACCCAGTACTTC. It is translated as CASSPYGFRRKTQYF.